This T cell receptor (beta chain) derives from a study of cytomegalovirus exposure and HLA in healthy donors. Background on the study: The same platform was used for the 90 to 150 validation repertoires as for the roughly 660 first-cohort repertoires, as reported in a later analysis.

For this clone: Its antigen is unknown.

Profiled with immunoSEQ multiplex PCR; TCRdb holds only in-frame clones, not every one. This sample has fewer than 90,000 clones, with around 94% found just once. The study's findings and limits: The authors listed 150 to 200 TCR beta chains as cytomegalovirus-associated. Testing in vitro showed a few CMV-associated chains specific for CMV antigens. For most TCR sequences rarity was the rule, although some public TCRs occurred in many donors.

Germline CDR1 SGHVS, CDR2 FQNEAQ. V was clipped by 10 bases and J by 5 bases; unmatched bases: 6. This CDR3 is 13 amino acids long. The clonotype comes from a woman younger than 35 in good health and CMV-seronegative. The chain employs TRBV7-8 and TRBJ2-3; the match to TRBD1 covers 10 bases. Sequencing was performed on PBMCs. In DNA, the CDR3 is TGTGCCACCCGGGACAGGGGTAAAGATACGCAGTATTTT. This codes for CATRDRGKDTQYF.